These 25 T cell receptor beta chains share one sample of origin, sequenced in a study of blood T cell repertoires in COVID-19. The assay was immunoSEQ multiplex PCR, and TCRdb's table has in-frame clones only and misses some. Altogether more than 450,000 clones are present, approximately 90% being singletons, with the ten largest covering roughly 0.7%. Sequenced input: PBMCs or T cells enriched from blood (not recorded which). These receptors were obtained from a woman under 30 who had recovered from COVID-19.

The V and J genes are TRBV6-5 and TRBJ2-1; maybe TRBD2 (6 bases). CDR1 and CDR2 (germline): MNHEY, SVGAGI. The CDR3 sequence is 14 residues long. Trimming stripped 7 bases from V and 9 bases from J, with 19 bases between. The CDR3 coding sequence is TGTGCCAGCAAGCGGGCCACCGACTGGGTTGAGCAGTTCTTC. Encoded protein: CASKRATDWVEQFF.

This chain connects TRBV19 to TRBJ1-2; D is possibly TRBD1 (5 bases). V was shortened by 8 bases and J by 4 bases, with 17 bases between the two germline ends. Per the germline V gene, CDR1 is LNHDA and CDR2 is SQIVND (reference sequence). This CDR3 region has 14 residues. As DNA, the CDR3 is TGTGCCAGTGATGGGACTGACCGTGGCTATGGCTACACCTTC. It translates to CASDGTDRGYGYTF.

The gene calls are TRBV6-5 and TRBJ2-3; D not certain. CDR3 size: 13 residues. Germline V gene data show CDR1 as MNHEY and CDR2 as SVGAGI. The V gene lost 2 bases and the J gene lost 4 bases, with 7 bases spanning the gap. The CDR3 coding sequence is TGTGCCAGCAGTTACCGGAGCTCAGATACGCAGTATTTT. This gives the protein CASSYRSSDTQYF.

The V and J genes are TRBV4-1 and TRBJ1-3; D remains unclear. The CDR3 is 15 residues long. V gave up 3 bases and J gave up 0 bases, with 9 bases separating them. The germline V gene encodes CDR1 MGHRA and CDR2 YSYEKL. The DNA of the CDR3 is TGCGCCAGCAGCCAGATCCGGGACTCTGGAAACACCATATATTTT. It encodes CASSQIRDSGNTIYF.

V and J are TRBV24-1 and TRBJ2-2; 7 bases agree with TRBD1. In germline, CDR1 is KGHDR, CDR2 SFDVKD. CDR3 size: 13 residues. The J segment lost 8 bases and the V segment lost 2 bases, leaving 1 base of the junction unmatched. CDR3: CATSDSRGGELFF. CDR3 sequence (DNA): TGTGCCACCAGTGATTCCAGGGGGGGGGAGCTGTTTTTT.

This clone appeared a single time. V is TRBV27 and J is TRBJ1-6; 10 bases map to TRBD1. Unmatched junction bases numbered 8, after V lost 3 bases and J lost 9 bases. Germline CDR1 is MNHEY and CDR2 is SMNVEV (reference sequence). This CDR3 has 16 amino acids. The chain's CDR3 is CASSFQGQGGFSPLHF. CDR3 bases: TGTGCCAGCAGTTTCCAAGGACAGGGGGGATTTTCACCCCTCCACTTT.

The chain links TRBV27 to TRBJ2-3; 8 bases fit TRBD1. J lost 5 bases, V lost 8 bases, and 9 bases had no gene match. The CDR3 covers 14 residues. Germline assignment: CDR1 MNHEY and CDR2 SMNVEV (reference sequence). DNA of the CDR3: TGTGCCAGCTCTCTCCGGACAGGGAAAGATACGCAGTATTTT. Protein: CASSLRTGKDTQYF.

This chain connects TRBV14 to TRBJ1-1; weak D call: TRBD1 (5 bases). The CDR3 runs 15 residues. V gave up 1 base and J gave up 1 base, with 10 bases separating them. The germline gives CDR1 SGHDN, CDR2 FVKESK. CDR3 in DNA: TGTGCCAGCAGCCAAGGACAGACTCCGAACACTGAAGCTTTCTTT. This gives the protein CASSQGQTPNTEAFF.

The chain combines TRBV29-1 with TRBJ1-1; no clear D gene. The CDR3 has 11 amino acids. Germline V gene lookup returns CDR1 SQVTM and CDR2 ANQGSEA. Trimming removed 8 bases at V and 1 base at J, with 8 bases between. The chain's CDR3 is CSTPGNTEAFF. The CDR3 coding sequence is TGCAGCACCCCAGGGAACACTGAAGCTTTCTTT.

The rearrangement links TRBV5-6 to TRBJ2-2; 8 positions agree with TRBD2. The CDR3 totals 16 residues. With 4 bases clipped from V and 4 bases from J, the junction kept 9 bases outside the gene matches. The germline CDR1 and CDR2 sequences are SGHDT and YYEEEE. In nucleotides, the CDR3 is TGTGCCAGCAGCCTGCCGGGGGGGGCCAGCACCGGGGAGCTGTTTTTT. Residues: CASSLPGGASTGELFF.

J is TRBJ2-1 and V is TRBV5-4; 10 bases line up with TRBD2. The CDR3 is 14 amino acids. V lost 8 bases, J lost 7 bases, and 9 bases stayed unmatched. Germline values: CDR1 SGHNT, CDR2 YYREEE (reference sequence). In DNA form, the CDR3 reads TGTGCCAGTCAGCGGGGGGGCGAATCTAATGAGCAGTTCTTC. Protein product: CASQRGGESNEQFF.

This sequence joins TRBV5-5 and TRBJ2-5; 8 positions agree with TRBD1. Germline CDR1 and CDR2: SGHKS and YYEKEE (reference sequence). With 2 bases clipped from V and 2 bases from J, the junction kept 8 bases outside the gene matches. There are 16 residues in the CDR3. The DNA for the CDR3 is TGTGCCAGCAGCTTCCGGACAGGGCCTAAACAAGAGACCCAGTACTTC. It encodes CASSFRTGPKQETQYF. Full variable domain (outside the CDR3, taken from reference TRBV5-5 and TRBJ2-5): DAGVTQSPTHLIKTRGQQVTLRCSPISGHKSVSWYQQVLGQGPQFIFQYYEKEERGRGNFPDRFSARQFPNYSSELNVNALLLGDSALYLCASSFRTGPKQETQYFGPGTRLLVL.

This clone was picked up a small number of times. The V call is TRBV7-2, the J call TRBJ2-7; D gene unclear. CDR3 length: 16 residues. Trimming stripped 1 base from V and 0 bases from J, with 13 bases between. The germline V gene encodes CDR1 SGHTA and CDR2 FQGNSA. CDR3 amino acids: CASSLVFREPSYEQYF. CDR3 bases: TGTGCCAGCAGCTTAGTTTTTCGAGAACCCTCCTACGAGCAGTACTTC.

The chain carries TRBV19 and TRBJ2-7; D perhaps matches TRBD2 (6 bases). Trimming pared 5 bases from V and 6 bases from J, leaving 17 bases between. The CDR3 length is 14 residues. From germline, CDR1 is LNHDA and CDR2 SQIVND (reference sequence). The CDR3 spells CASSAFKLGGEQYF. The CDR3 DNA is TGTGCCAGTAGTGCGTTCAAGTTGGGGGGCGAGCAGTACTTC. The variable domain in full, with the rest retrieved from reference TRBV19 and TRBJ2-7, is DGGITQSPKYLFRKEGQNVTLSCEQNLNHDAMYWYRQDPGQGLRLIYYSQIVNDFQKGDIAEGYSVSREKKESFPLTVTSAQKNPTAFYLCASSAFKLGGEQYFGPGTRLTVT.

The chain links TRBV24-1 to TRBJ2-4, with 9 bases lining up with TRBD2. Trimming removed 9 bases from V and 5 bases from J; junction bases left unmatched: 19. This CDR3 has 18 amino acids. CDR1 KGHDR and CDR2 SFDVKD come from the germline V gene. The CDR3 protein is CATLRGGPRQAPQNIQYF. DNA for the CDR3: TGTGCCACCTTGCGGGGGGGACCCCGTCAAGCCCCTCAAAACATTCAGTACTTC.

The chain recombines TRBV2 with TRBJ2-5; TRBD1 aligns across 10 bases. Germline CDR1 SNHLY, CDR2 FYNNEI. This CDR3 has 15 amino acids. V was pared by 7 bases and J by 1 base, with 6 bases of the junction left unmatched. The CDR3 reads CASNQDRGPQETQYF. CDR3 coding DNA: TGTGCCAGCAATCAAGACAGGGGGCCCCAAGAGACCCAGTACTTC.

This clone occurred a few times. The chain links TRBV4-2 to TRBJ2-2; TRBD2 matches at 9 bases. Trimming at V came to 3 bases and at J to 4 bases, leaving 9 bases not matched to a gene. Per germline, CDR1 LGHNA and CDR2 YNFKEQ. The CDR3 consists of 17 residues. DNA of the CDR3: TGTGCCAGCAGCCATTCGGGCGGGGGGGCCGGCACCGGGGAGCTGTTTTTT. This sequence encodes CASSHSGGGAGTGELFF.

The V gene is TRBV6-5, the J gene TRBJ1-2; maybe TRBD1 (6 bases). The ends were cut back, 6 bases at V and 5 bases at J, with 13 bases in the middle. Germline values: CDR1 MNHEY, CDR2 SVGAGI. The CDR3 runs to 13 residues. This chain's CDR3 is CASRGQGSYGYTF. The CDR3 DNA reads TGTGCCAGCAGGGGCCAGGGGTCGTATGGCTACACCTTC.

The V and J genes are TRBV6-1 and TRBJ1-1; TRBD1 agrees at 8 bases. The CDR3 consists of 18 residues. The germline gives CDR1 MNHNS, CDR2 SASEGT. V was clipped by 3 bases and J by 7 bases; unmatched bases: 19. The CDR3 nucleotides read TGTGCCAGCAGTGATCTGATTCCGTGGGGACAGGTAGACGGTGAAGCTTTCTTT. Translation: CASSDLIPWGQVDGEAFF.

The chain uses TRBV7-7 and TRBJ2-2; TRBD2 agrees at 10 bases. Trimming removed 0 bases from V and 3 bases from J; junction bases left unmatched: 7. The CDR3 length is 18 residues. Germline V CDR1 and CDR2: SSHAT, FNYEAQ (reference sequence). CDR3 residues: CASSLAVPSGGDTGELFF. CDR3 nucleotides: TGTGCCAGCAGCTTAGCCGTGCCTAGCGGGGGTGACACCGGGGAGCTGTTTTTT.

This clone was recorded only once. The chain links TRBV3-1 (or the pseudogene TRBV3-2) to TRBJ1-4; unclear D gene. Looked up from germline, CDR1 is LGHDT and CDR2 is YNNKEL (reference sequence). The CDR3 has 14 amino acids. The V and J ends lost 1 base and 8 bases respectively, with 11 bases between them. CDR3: CASSQGGLGEKLFF. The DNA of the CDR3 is TGTGCCAGCAGCCAAGGAGGGTTAGGGGAAAAACTGTTTTTT.

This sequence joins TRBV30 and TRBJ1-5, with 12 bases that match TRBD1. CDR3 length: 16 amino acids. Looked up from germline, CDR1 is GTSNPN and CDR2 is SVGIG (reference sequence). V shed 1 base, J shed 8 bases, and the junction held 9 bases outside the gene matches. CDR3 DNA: TGTGCCTGGAGTGATTTCCGGGACAGGGGGCTGGAGCCCCAGCATTTT. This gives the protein CAWSDFRDRGLEPQHF.

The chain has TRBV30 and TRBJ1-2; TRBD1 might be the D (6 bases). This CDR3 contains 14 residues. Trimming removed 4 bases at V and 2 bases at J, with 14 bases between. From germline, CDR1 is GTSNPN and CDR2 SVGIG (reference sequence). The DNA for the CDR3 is TGTGCCTGGATCTCCGGGACACGAAACTATGGCTACACCTTC. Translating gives CAWISGTRNYGYTF.

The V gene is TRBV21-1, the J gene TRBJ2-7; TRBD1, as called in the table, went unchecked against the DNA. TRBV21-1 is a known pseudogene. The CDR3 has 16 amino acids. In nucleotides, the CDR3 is TGTGCCAGCAGCAAATTTAGGACAGGGTTCTCCTACGAGCAGTACTTC. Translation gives CASSKFRTGFSYEQYF.

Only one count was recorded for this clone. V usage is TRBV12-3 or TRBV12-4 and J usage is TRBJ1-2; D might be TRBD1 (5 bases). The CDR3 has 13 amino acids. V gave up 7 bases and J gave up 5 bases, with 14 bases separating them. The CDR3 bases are TGTGCCAGCACCTCTGGGGCGACTTATGGCTACACCTTC. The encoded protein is CASTSGATYGYTF.